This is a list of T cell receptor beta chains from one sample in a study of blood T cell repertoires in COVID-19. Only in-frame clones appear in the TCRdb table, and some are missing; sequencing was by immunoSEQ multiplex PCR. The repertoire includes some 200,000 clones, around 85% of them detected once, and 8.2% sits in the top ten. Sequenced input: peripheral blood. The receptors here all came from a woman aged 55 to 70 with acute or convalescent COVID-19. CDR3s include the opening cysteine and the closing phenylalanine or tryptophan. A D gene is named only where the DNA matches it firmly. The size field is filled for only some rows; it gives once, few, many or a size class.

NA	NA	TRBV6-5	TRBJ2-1	CASRQGLNEQFF	TGTGCCAGCAGGCAGGGTCTCAATGAGCAGTTCTTC
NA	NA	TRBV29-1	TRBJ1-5	CSVGTGNQPQHF	TGCAGCGTTGGGACAGGCAATCAGCCCCAGCATTTT
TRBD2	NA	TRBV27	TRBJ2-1	CASSLWGTSVSYNEQFF	TGTGCCAGCAGTTTATGGGGGACTAGCGTTTCGTACAATGAGCAGTTCTTC
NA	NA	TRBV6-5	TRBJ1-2	CASSTGTFYGYTF	TGTGCCAGCAGTACAGGGACGTTCTATGGCTACACCTTC
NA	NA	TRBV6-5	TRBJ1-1	CASSTRTVTEAFF	TGTGCCAGCAGTACCCGGACAGTCACTGAAGCTTTCTTT
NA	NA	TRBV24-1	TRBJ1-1	CATSDPRDTEAFF	TGTGCCACCAGTGATCCCCGAGACACTGAAGCTTTCTTT
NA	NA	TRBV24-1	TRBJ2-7	CATSDSDRSYEQYF	TGTGCCACCAGTGATTCCGACAGGTCCTACGAGCAGTACTTC
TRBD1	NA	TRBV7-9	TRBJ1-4	CASSLDRGNEKLFF	TGTGCCAGCAGCTTAGACAGGGGGAATGAAAAACTGTTTTTT
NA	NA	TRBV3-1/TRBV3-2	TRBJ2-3	CASSQVGTGVGTDTQYF	TGTGCCAGCAGCCAAGTCGGAACGGGAGTAGGCACAGATACGCAGTATTTT
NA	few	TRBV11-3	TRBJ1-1	CASSKSEAFF	TGTGCCAGCAGCAAGAGTGAAGCTTTCTTT
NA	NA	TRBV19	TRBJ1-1	CAAGRGNTEAFF	TGTGCCGCGGGGCGGGGCAACACTGAAGCTTTCTTT
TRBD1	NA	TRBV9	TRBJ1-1	CASSSGQPNTEAFF	TGTGCCAGCAGCTCGGGACAGCCGAACACTGAAGCTTTCTTT
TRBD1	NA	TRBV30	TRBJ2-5	CAWSGQGQETQYF	TGTGCCTGGAGTGGACAGGGACAAGAGACCCAGTACTTC
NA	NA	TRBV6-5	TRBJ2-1	CASSSTSYNEQFF	TGTGCCAGCAGCTCGACTTCCTACAATGAGCAGTTCTTC
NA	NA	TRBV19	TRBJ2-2	CASSIGGNRGELFF	TGTGCCAGTAGTATAGGGGGCAACCGCGGGGAGCTGTTTTTT
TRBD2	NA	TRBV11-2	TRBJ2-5	CASSQLGLAGQETQYF	TGTGCCAGCAGCCAATTGGGACTAGCGGGACAAGAGACCCAGTACTTC
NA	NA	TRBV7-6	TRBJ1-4	CASSFSTGNEKLFF	TGTGCCAGCAGCTTTAGCACGGGTAATGAAAAACTGTTTTTT
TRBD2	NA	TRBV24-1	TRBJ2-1	CATSDASGSSYNEQFF	TGTGCCACCAGTGACGCTAGCGGTAGCTCCTACAATGAGCAGTTCTTC
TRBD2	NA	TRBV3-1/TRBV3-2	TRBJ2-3	CASSLGPSGRATDTQYF	TGTGCCAGCAGCCTAGGGCCTAGCGGGAGGGCGACAGATACGCAGTATTTT
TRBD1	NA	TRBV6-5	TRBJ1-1	CASSSGQLNTEAFF	TGTGCCAGCAGTTCGGGACAGTTGAACACTGAAGCTTTCTTT
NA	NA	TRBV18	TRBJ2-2	CASSPLGLLTGELFF	TGTGCCAGCTCACCGTTGGGGCTCCTGACCGGGGAGCTGTTTTTT
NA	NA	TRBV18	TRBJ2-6	CASSPLRAAGANVLTF	TGTGCCAGCTCACCACTCAGGGCGGCTGGGGCCAACGTCCTGACTTTC
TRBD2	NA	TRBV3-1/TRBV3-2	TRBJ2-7	CASSQGTSGSYEQYF	TGTGCCAGCAGCCAGGGGACTAGCGGCTCCTACGAGCAGTACTTC
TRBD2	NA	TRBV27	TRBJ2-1	CASSKLAGYSYNEQFF	TGTGCCAGCAGTAAGCTAGCGGGCTACTCCTACAATGAGCAGTTCTTC
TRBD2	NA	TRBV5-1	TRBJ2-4	CASSPILAGDGKNIQYF	TGCGCCAGCAGCCCCATTTTAGCGGGAGACGGCAAAAACATTCAGTACTTC
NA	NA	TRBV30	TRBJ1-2	CAWSHLTENYGYTF	TGTGCCTGGAGTCACCTAACAGAGAACTATGGCTACACCTTC
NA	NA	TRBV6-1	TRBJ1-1	CASSSAVSNTEAFF	TGTGCCAGCAGTTCCGCGGTTTCGAACACTGAAGCTTTCTTT
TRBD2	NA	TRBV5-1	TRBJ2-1	CASSSLAGSYNEQFF	TGCGCCAGCAGTTCGCTAGCGGGCTCCTACAATGAGCAGTTCTTC
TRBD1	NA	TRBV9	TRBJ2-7	CASSVAGQPLYEQYF	TGTGCCAGCAGCGTAGCGGGACAGCCTCTTTACGAGCAGTACTTC
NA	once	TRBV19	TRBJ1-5	CASSNRPPNQPQHF	TGTGCCAGTAGTAACAGGCCTCCCAATCAGCCCCAGCATTTT
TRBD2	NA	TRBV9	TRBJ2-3	CASSVEGAGVGQYF	TGTGCCAGCAGCGTAGAGGGAGCGGGAGTTGGGCAGTATTTT
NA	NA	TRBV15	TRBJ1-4	CATSREQGFNEKLFF	TGTGCCACCAGCAGAGAACAGGGCTTTAATGAAAAACTGTTTTTT
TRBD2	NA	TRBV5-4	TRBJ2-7	CASSAGTSGEQYF	TGTGCCAGCAGCGCGGGGACTAGCGGAGAGCAGTACTTC
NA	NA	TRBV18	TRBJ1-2	CASSAPGDYGYTF	TGTGCCAGCTCAGCCCCAGGGGACTATGGCTACACCTTC
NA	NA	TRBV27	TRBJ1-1	CASSLFRGNTEAFF	TGTGCCAGCAGTTTATTTCGGGGGAACACTGAAGCTTTCTTT
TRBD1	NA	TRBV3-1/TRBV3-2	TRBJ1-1	CASSQGGQGTAAFF	TGTGCCAGCAGCCAAGGCGGACAGGGGACCGCAGCTTTCTTT
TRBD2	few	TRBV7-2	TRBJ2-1	CASSPAPTSGRFNEQFF	TGTGCCAGCAGCCCAGCCCCGACTAGCGGGAGATTCAATGAGCAGTTCTTC
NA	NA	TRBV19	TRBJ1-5	CASSTVGNQPQHF	TGTGCCAGTAGTACAGTGGGCAATCAGCCCCAGCATTTT
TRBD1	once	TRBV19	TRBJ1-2	CASSHRGANYGYTF	TGTGCCAGTAGTCACAGGGGAGCTAACTATGGCTACACCTTC
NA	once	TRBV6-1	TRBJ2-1	CASSEEGGESSSYNEQFF	TGTGCCAGCAGTGAAGAAGGTGGGGAGTCGAGCTCCTACAATGAGCAGTTCTTC
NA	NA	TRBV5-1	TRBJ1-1	CASSAGGAAEAFF	TGCGCCAGCAGCGCGGGGGGCGCCGCTGAAGCTTTCTTT
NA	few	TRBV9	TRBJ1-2	CASSASQGGGYTF	TGTGCCAGCAGCGCCAGTCAGGGCGGCGGCTACACCTTC
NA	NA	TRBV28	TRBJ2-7	CASSLSGQSSYEQYF	TGTGCCAGCAGTTTATCAGGACAGAGCTCCTACGAGCAGTACTTC
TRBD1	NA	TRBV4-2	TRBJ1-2	CASSQVGTDYGYTF	TGTGCCAGCAGCCAAGTAGGGACAGACTATGGCTACACCTTC
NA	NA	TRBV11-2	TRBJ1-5	CASSPTGRGLGNQPQHF	TGTGCCAGCAGCCCAACCGGGCGGGGGCTGGGCAATCAGCCCCAGCATTTT
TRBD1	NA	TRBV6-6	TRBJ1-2	CASSYDLGGQDGYTF	TGTGCCAGCAGTTACGATTTAGGGGGCCAGGATGGCTACACCTTC
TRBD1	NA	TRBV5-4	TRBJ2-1	CASSRQGAGYEQFF	TGTGCCAGCAGCCGACAGGGGGCAGGGTATGAGCAGTTCTTC
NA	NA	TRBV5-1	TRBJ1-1	CASSQLPSPNTEAFF	TGCGCCAGCAGCCAACTACCCTCACCGAACACTGAAGCTTTCTTT
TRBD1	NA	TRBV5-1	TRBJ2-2	CASSFQGADTGELFF	TGCGCCAGCAGCTTTCAGGGGGCAGACACCGGGGAGCTGTTTTTT
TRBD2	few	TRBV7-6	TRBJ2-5	CASSSGTSAQETQYF	TGTGCCAGCAGCTCCGGGACTAGCGCGCAAGAGACCCAGTACTTC